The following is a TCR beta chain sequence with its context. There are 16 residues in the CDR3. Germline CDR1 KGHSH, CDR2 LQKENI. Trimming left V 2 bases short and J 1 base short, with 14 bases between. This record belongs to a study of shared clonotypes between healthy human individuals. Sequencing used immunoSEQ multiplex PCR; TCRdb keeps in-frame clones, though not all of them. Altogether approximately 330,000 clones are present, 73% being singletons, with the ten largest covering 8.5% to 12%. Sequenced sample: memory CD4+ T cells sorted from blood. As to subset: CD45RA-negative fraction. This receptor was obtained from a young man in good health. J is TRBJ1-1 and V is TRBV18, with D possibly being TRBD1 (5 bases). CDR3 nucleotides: TGTGCCAGCTCACCAACCCAGGGACGGGAGAACACTGAAGCTTTCTTT. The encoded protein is CASSPTQGRENTEAFF.